The T cell receptor beta chain described here comes from a study of identifying expanded T cells in peripheral blood. Findings of the study overall: Clone count variance between roughly two-week samples rose with total template count.

Using immunoSEQ multiplex PCR, the repertoire was profiled, and TCRdb retains in-frame clones only, with some absent. Of approximately 120,000 clones listed, 88% are singletons. Healthy donors had no documented immune events, such as infections, while sampled. Only one count was recorded for this clone. Its antigen is undetermined. Sequencing was carried out using blood. This clonotype originated in a person aged 18-70 years in good health.

The DNA of the CDR3 is TGTGCCAGCAGCAAAAAACGAGGGACAGACCTGAACACTGAAGCTTTCTTT. It codes for CASSKKRGTDLNTEAFF. This chain links TRBV21-1 with TRBJ1-1; TRBD1, the table's D call, lacks a check against the DNA. TRBV21-1 is a listed pseudogene. CDR3 length: 17 amino acids.